Presented here are 21 T cell receptor beta chains from one specimen sequenced in a study of spatial heterogeneity in lung cancer. TCRdb re-derived calls from the 5' RACE reads in MiXCR, one entry per CDR3 protein. The profile shows over 950 distinct CDR3 sequences, around 12% of them singletons. Study results and caveats: One measure, the expanded intratumoral alpha and beta TCR count, tracked tumor mutation counts.

What these receptors recognize is not known. Time point in this sample: sample taken at primary tumor resection. Sequenced here: lung tumor tissue, sampled at surgery. Receptors were obtained from a male donor with early-stage non-small cell lung cancer.

Turning to this clonotype: Since the library was made to target alpha chains, this beta chain is a stray read and its abundance is not meaningful. This chain links TRBV2 with TRBJ2-7; TRBD1 might be the D (5 bases). Germline CDR1 SNHLY, CDR2 FYNNEI. V was cut by 5 bases and J by 1 base, with 15 bases left in between. The CDR3 loop spans 15 amino acids. CDR3 sequence reads: CASSQGASTSYEQYF. The DNA for the CDR3 is TGTGCCAGCAGTCAGGGTGCATCGACTTCCTACGAGCAGTACTTC.

A few counts support this clonotype. A library made for alpha chains picked up this beta chain off target, so its size means little. The genes are TRBV7-2 and TRBJ1-3; D remains ambiguous. The CDR3 loop spans 15 amino acids. Trimming took 1 base from V and 0 from J, leaving 7 bases between them. Germline CDR1 reads SGHTA; CDR2 reads FQGNSA. The CDR3, as DNA: TGTGCCAGCAGCTTAGGACCCTCCTCTGGAAACACCATATATTTT. Translated, it gives CASSLGPSSGNTIYF. The whole variable domain, filled in from reference TRBV7-2 and TRBJ1-3, reads GAGVSQSPSNKVTEKGKDVELRCDPISGHTALYWYRQSLGQGLEFLIYFQGNSAPDKSGLPSDRFSAERTGGSVSTLTIQRTQQEDSAVYLCASSLGPSSGNTIYFGEGSWLTVV.

In its sample, this clonotype ranks as medium-sized. With the library built for alpha chains, this beta chain is off target and its frequency is not meaningful. CDR3 region: CASSLGTRGDTQYF. CDR3 in DNA: TGCGCCAGCAGCTTGGGGACTAGAGGAGATACGCAGTATTTT. The chain links TRBV5-1 to TRBJ2-3; TRBD2 aligns across 7 bases. Germline assignment: CDR1 SGHRS and CDR2 YFSETQ. Unmatched junction bases numbered 3, after V lost 0 bases and J lost 5 bases. This CDR3 is 14 amino acids long.

Sample share makes this clonotype medium-sized. As an off-target read in a library built for alpha chains, this beta chain has a frequency of little significance. The chain uses TRBV27 and TRBJ1-1, with D possibly being TRBD1 (5 bases). The CDR3 contains 15 residues. V was clipped by 8 bases and J by 1 base, with 17 bases between them. Germline assignment: CDR1 MNHEY and CDR2 SMNVEV (reference sequence). The CDR3 loop reads CASAIGAHRNTEAFF. The CDR3 nucleotides read TGTGCCAGCGCGATTGGGGCCCACCGGAACACTGAAGCTTTCTTT.

By share, this clonotype ranks as large. A library made for alpha chains picked up this beta chain off target, so its size means little. This sequence joins TRBV28 and TRBJ2-2; 9 positions match TRBD2. CDR1 MDHEN and CDR2 SYDVKM come from the germline V gene. Trimming at V came to 6 bases and at J to 3 bases, leaving 5 bases not matched to a gene. The CDR3 runs to 15 residues. In DNA form, the CDR3 reads TGTGCCAGCAGATTTAGCGGGGGTGACACCGGGGAGCTGTTTTTT. Translating it yields CASRFSGGDTGELFF. The full variable domain, with the rest looked up from reference TRBV28 and TRBJ2-2, is DVKVTQSSRYLVKRTGEKVFLECVQDMDHENMFWYRQDPGLGLRLIYFSYDVKMKEKGDIPEGYSVSREKKERFSLILESASTNQTSMYLCASRFSGGDTGELFFGEGSRLTVL.

By share of the sample, this clonotype is large. In a library made to pick up alpha chains, this beta chain is a stray read with a size that means little. The J gene is TRBJ1-4, the V gene TRBV11-2; D uncertain. The germline V gene encodes CDR1 SGHAT and CDR2 FQNNGV. The CDR3 totals 14 residues. Trimming took 0 bases from V and 8 from J, leaving 10 bases between them. The CDR3 region is CASSLDYNSEKLFF. The DNA of the CDR3 is TGTGCCAGCAGCTTAGACTACAATTCGGAAAAACTGTTTTTT.

By proportion, this clonotype is medium-sized (0.01 to 0.1%). Being off target in a library aimed at alpha chains, this beta chain has a size of little meaning. The genes are TRBV11-2 and TRBJ2-5, with D uncertain. CDR3 length: 14 amino acids. Germline CDR1 SGHAT, CDR2 FQNNGV. Trimming took off 2 bases at V and 5 bases at J, with 12 bases between the two ends. The CDR3 nucleotides are TGTGCCAGCAGCTTATCCTACGGTAGCGAGACCCAGTACTTC. Translation: CASSLSYGSETQYF.

This clonotype is medium-sized. Found in a library prepared for alpha chains, this beta chain is an off-target read, and its abundance has little meaning. The chain couples TRBV7-8 to TRBJ2-2; D call uncertain. The CDR3 loop spans 16 amino acids. Trimming cost V 5 bases and J 7 bases, with 20 bases left between them. Germline V CDR1 and CDR2: SGHVS, FQNEAQ. CDR3: CASSGLSGHTSGELFF. The CDR3 nucleotides are TGTGCCAGCAGCGGTCTATCCGGTCACACAAGCGGGGAGCTGTTTTTT.

By share, this clonotype ranks as medium-sized. The size of this beta chain means little, since it is a stray read in a library made for alpha chains. The V call is TRBV29-1, the J call TRBJ2-5, with unresolved D. Trimming shortened V by 4 bases and J by 1 base, and 4 bases separated the two germline ends. CDR1 is SQVTM and CDR2 is ANQGSEA in the germline V gene. The CDR3 runs to 11 residues. For the CDR3, the DNA is TGCAGCGTTGCTGCCCAAGAGACCCAGTACTTC. Translated, it gives CSVAAQETQYF. The full variable domain, in which reference TRBV29-1 and TRBJ2-5 provide the parts outside the CDR3, is SAVISQKPSRDICQRGTSLTIQCQVDSQVTMMFWYRQQPGQSLTLIATANQGSEATYESGFVIDKFPISRPNLTFSTLTVSNMSPEDSSIYLCSVAAQETQYFGPGTRLLVL.

This clonotype was recorded many times. This beta chain was picked up by a library intended for alpha chains and is off target, so its count carries little meaning. CDR3 nucleotides: TGCGCCAGCAGGACCCGGACAGGGGGTGACTATGGCTACACCTTC. Translating it yields CASRTRTGGDYGYTF. The chain joins TRBV5-1 to TRBJ1-2; 10 bases fit TRBD1. There are 15 residues in the CDR3. V shed 5 bases, J shed 3 bases, and the junction held 7 bases outside the gene matches. CDR1 is SGHRS, CDR2 YFSETQ, per germline.

This clonotype is large in the sample. A library prepared for alpha chains yielded this beta chain as an off-target read; its size is of little meaning. The V call is TRBV29-1, the J call TRBJ2-7, with TRBD2 identical over 8 bases. This CDR3 has 12 residues. CDR1 and CDR2 (germline): SQVTM, ANQGSEA. The trim removed 7 bases at V and 0 bases at J, leaving 2 bases unmatched. This CDR3 is CSGRGVSYEQYF. CDR3 nucleotides: TGCAGCGGGCGGGGGGTCTCCTACGAGCAGTACTTC.

As regards this clonotype: This beta chain was picked up by a library intended for alpha chains and is off target, so its count carries little meaning. The J gene is TRBJ2-1, the V gene TRBV6-5; TRBD2 aligns across 7 bases. CDR3 size: 14 residues. Unmatched junction bases numbered 6, after V lost 2 bases and J lost 8 bases. Germline V gene lookup returns CDR1 MNHEY and CDR2 SVGAGI. DNA for the CDR3: TGTGCCAGCAGTTACGGGGAGCGGGGTGATGAGCAGTTCTTC. Translation: CASSYGERGDEQFF.

This clonotype is medium-sized in the sample. This beta chain represents an off-target read in a library built for alpha chains; its size is of limited meaning. V usage is TRBV18 and J usage is TRBJ1-2; D is perhaps TRBD1 (5 bases). Germline V gives CDR1 KGHSH, CDR2 LQKENI. This CDR3 region has 15 residues. Trimming stripped 2 bases from V and 0 bases from J, with 10 bases between. The chain's CDR3 is CASSPDSLSNYGYTF. The CDR3 DNA is TGTGCCAGCTCACCAGACAGCCTCTCTAACTATGGCTACACCTTC.

Sample share makes this clonotype large. This beta chain appears as a stray read in a library generated for alpha chains; its size is not informative. This sequence joins TRBV13 and TRBJ2-7, with TRBD1 matching over 8 bases. V lost 5 bases to trimming and J lost 12 bases; unmatched junction nucleotides: 12. Germline assignment: CDR1 PRHDT and CDR2 FYEKMQ (reference sequence). The CDR3 spans 13 residues. CDR3 nucleotides: TGTGCCAGCAGCATCAACCGGGGCAGGGGGCCGTACTTC. The encoded protein is CASSINRGRGPYF.

This clonotype is deemed medium-sized (0.01 to 0.1%). Being off target in a library aimed at alpha chains, this beta chain has a size of little meaning. This chain connects TRBV28 to TRBJ2-6, with unresolved D. V gave up 5 bases and J gave up 0 bases, with 5 bases separating them. The CDR3 is made up of 14 amino acids. Per the germline V gene, CDR1 is MDHEN and CDR2 is SYDVKM. The CDR3 region is CASSRYSGANVLTF. DNA of the CDR3: TGTGCCAGCAGTCGGTACTCTGGGGCCAACGTCCTGACTTTC.

Within the sample, this clonotype is medium-sized. Within a library made for alpha chains, this beta chain is off target, and its count is uninformative. The CDR3 DNA follows: TGTGCCAGCAGCTTGGGGGGGACGAACACCGGGGAGCTGTTTTTT. It translates to CASSLGGTNTGELFF. The gene calls are TRBV5-6 and TRBJ2-2; D assignment may be TRBD1 or TRBD2 (5 bases each). The CDR3 is 15 residues long. The ends were cut back, 0 bases at V and 0 bases at J, with 6 bases in the middle. Germline CDR1 and CDR2: SGHDT and YYEEEE.

This clonotype is judged large. Little can be read into the size of this beta chain, an off-target read in a library designed for alpha chains. J is TRBJ2-1 and V is TRBV11-2; the D gene is possibly TRBD2 (7 bases). Germline V gene data show CDR1 as SGHAT and CDR2 as FQNNGV. The CDR3 covers 15 residues. V was clipped by 1 base and J by 6 bases, with 13 bases between them. DNA for the CDR3: TGTGCCAGCAGCTTAGGGGGGGGCGTGGGCAATGAGCAGTTCTTC. This translates into CASSLGGGVGNEQFF.

This clonotype is large by share. As an off-target read in a library built for alpha chains, this beta chain has a frequency of little significance. The V call is TRBV20-1, the J call TRBJ2-3; 8 bases match TRBD2. The CDR3 consists of 15 residues. V gave up 0 bases and J gave up 3 bases; unmatched junction bases: 5. From germline, CDR1 is DFQATT and CDR2 SNEGSKA (reference sequence). This chain's CDR3 is CSARDERGGTDTQYF. CDR3 bases: TGCAGTGCTAGAGATGAACGGGGGGGGACAGATACGCAGTATTTT.

There are many counts of this clonotype. The library was designed around alpha chains, so this beta chain is a stray read whose abundance carries little weight. V gene TRBV3-1 combines with J gene TRBJ1-2, with 8 bases fitting TRBD1. This CDR3 has 16 residues. V dropped 1 base and J dropped 8; count of bases not matched to a gene: 12. Germline loops: CDR1 LGHDT, CDR2 YNNKEL (reference sequence). This chain's CDR3 is CASSQAAPKDREGYTF. The CDR3 DNA reads TGTGCCAGCAGCCAAGCAGCCCCTAAGGACAGGGAGGGCTACACCTTC.

This clonotype was picked up a small number of times. This beta chain is a stray read from a library made for alpha chains; its abundance is not meaningful. The chain links TRBV7-9 to TRBJ2-1, with TRBD2 matching 11 bases. CDR3 length: 15 amino acids. V trimming: 5 bases; J trimming: 8 bases; junction bases outside the gene matches: 8. Per germline, CDR1 SEHNR and CDR2 FQNEAQ (reference sequence). The CDR3 region is CASSIGTSGGDEQFF. The CDR3 bases are TGTGCCAGCAGCATCGGGACTAGCGGCGGGGATGAGCAGTTCTTC.

This clonotype is categorized as large (0.1 to 1%). This beta chain is a stray sequence in a library constructed for alpha chains; its clone size is not meaningful. The chain couples TRBV7-8 to TRBJ2-2; D is perhaps TRBD1 or TRBD2 (6 bases each). Germline-derived CDR1 and CDR2 are SGHVS and FQNEAQ. Deletions cut 2 bases from V and 5 bases from J, with 18 bases between. The CDR3 consists of 17 residues. In DNA form, the CDR3 reads TGTGCCAGCAGCTTAAGGGATGCGGGACACACTACCGGGGAGCTGTTTTTT. It encodes CASSLRDAGHTTGELFF.